Described below is a single T cell receptor (beta chain) sequence and its context. Its specificity is not known. Germline assignment: CDR1 KGHDR and CDR2 SFDVKD. This CDR3 comprises 18 residues. The junction had 11 bases not matched to a gene; V was cut back by 5 bases and J by 0 bases. The record originates from a study of T cell responses to AZD1222 COVID-19 vaccine. The study, taken as a whole, reports: Donors in the cohort were predominantly white British and more often female, and clonal diversity was possibly underestimated.

The method was immunoSEQ multiplex PCR; TCRdb's version includes in-frame clones alone and lacks a portion of them. The sample has some 190,000 clones; around 90% are singletons. The J gene is TRBJ1-5, the V gene TRBV24-1; 8 nucleotides line up with TRBD1. The TCR was taken from an adult who received the AZD1222 COVID-19 vaccine. The sample here was peripheral blood, taken 28 days after the second AZD1222 dose. The CDR3 reads CATSGHGQGSASNQPQHF. Here the CDR3 DNA reads TGTGCCACCAGTGGGCACGGACAGGGATCAGCTAGCAATCAGCCCCAGCATTTT.